The rows below give T cell receptor beta chains drawn from one sample of a study of T cell clonotyping in hematopoietic cell transplantation. Sequencing used immunoSEQ multiplex PCR; TCRdb keeps in-frame clones, though not all of them. The sample includes roughly 37,000 clones, approximately 89% seen only once; the top ten take just under 2%. Specimen: peripheral blood mononuclear cells. The receptors originated from a woman aged 40 to 50 in good health. Some clones in this sample may be carry-over from other donors' samples. Each CDR3 is given with its conserved first and last residue. A D gene is named only where the DNA matches it firmly. Part of the rows lack a size; the others show once, few, many or a class for expanded clones.

. | TRBJ2-5 | TRBV20-1 | TRBD2 | CSAPGGQTQYF | TGCAGTGCCCCGGGGGGGCAGACCCAGTACTTC
. | TRBJ2-7 | TRBV7-2 | TRBD1 | CASSPGQGWDEQYF | TGTGCCAGCAGCCCTGGACAGGGTTGGGACGAGCAGTACTTC
few | TRBJ2-4 | TRBV7-2 | . | CASSQEGTSDRIQYF | TGTGCCAGCAGCCAGGAGGGGACGTCGGACCGCATTCAGTACTTC
. | TRBJ1-4 | TRBV30 | . | CAWNREEKLFF | TGTGCCTGGAACAGGGAGGAAAAACTGTTTTTT
. | TRBJ1-2 | TRBV30 | TRBD1 | CAWSVGTENGYTF | TGTGCCTGGAGTGTAGGGACAGAGAATGGCTACACCTTC
. | TRBJ1-1 | TRBV9 | . | CASSPTGGTENTEAFF | TGTGCCAGCAGCCCCACCGGGGGGACGGAGAACACTGAAGCTTTCTTT
. | TRBJ2-7 | TRBV4-3 | . | CASSQDEEGPQYF | TGCGCCAGCAGCCAAGATGAGGAGGGGCCCCAGTACTTC
. | TRBJ2-7 | TRBV6-5 | TRBD2 | CASSYLERGEQYF | TGTGCCAGCAGTTACCTCGAGCGGGGCGAGCAGTACTTC
. | TRBJ2-7 | TRBV18 | . | CASSPGLYEQYF | TGTGCCAGCTCACCGGGCCTCTACGAGCAGTACTTC
. | TRBJ2-7 | TRBV7-9 | TRBD2 | CASSSKAWSGRGEQYF | TGTGCCAGCAGCTCAAAGGCCTGGAGCGGGAGGGGTGAGCAGTACTTC
. | TRBJ1-2 | TRBV7-2 | . | CASSLARQSPYGYTF | TGTGCCAGCAGCTTAGCGAGGCAGTCGCCCTATGGCTACACCTTC
. | TRBJ2-3 | TRBV19 | TRBD2 | CASSRTSGTTDTQYF | TGTGCCAGTAGTAGGACTAGCGGGACCACAGATACGCAGTATTTT
. | TRBJ2-1 | TRBV9 | . | CASSVAPGDQDEQFF | TGTGCCAGCAGCGTAGCTCCGGGAGATCAGGATGAGCAGTTCTTC
. | TRBJ1-3 | TRBV25-1 | . | CAARGAGNTIYF | TGTGCCGCGCGGGGGGCTGGAAACACCATATATTTT
. | TRBJ2-2 | TRBV9 | . | CASSVGRGNTGELFF | TGTGCCAGCAGCGTAGGGAGGGGGAACACCGGGGAGCTGTTTTTT
. | TRBJ2-7 | TRBV5-1 | TRBD2 | CASSYPGLAGGEQYF | TGCGCCAGCAGCTACCCCGGACTAGCGGGAGGGGAGCAGTACTTC
. | TRBJ2-7 | TRBV28 | TRBD2 | CASSSGQGLGLAGERPAEQYF | TGTGCCAGCAGTTCCGGGCAAGGGCTGGGTCTAGCGGGAGAGCGGCCTGCCGAGCAGTACTTC
once | TRBJ2-5 | TRBV7-2 | . | CASSSPRGNQETQYF | TGTGCCAGCAGCTCACCCCGGGGGAACCAAGAGACCCAGTACTTC
. | TRBJ1-2 | TRBV2 | TRBD1 | CASKLQGALSYGYTF | TGTGCCAGCAAGTTACAGGGGGCGCTAAGCTATGGCTACACCTTC
. | TRBJ2-3 | TRBV5-1 | TRBD2 | CASSLAGVDTQYF | TGCGCCAGCAGCTTAGCGGGAGTCGATACGCAGTATTTT
. | TRBJ2-7 | TRBV29-1 | TRBD2 | CSVWGGLRLAADSYEQYF | TGCAGCGTTTGGGGGGGGTTAAGGCTAGCGGCAGACTCCTACGAGCAGTACTTC
. | TRBJ1-5 | TRBV10-3 | TRBD1 | CAISPTGDTNQPQHF | TGTGCCATCAGTCCCACAGGGGATACCAATCAGCCCCAGCATTTT
. | TRBJ1-5 | TRBV5-4 | . | CASSFDSNQPQHF | TGTGCCAGCAGCTTCGATAGCAATCAGCCCCAGCATTTT
. | TRBJ2-3 | TRBV7-2 | . | CASSAPRTDTQYF | TGTGCCAGCAGCGCCCCCCGCACAGATACGCAGTATTTT
. | TRBJ2-6 | TRBV4-3 | . | CASSQDRSGPLSGANVLTF | TGCGCCAGCAGCCAAGATCGGTCCGGTCCCCTCTCTGGGGCCAACGTCCTGACTTTC
. | TRBJ2-7 | TRBV30 | . | CAWSPGTTYEQYF | TGTGCCTGGTCCCCGGGGACGACCTACGAGCAGTACTTC
. | TRBJ2-2 | TRBV9 | TRBD1 | CASSAGTGNTGELFF | TGTGCCAGCAGCGCTGGGACAGGGAACACCGGGGAGCTGTTTTTT
. | TRBJ2-7 | TRBV10-3 | . | CAISEGQGYEQYF | TGTGCCATCAGTGAGGGGCAGGGGTACGAGCAGTACTTC
. | TRBJ1-2 | TRBV28 | TRBD1 | CASSTPGGWYGYTF | TGTGCCAGCAGTACCCCAGGGGGCTGGTATGGCTACACCTTC
. | TRBJ2-7 | TRBV19 | TRBD1 | CASSIAGTESYEQYF | TGTGCCAGTAGTATAGCCGGGACAGAATCCTACGAGCAGTACTTC
. | TRBJ2-7 | TRBV5-4 | . | CASSLGGVSYEQYF | TGTGCCAGCAGCTTGGGGGGAGTCTCCTACGAGCAGTACTTC
once | TRBJ1-5 | TRBV18 | TRBD1 | CASSPTGGRQPQHF | TGTGCCAGCTCTCCTACAGGGGGCAGGCAGCCCCAGCATTTT
once | TRBJ1-2 | TRBV5-6 | . | CASSSSRDKVNGYTF | TGTGCCAGCAGCTCGTCCCGGGACAAAGTTAATGGCTACACCTTC
. | TRBJ1-5 | TRBV10-3 | TRBD1 | CAISSTGASNQPQHF | TGTGCCATCAGTTCGACAGGGGCCAGCAATCAGCCCCAGCATTTT
. | TRBJ1-2 | TRBV25-1 | TRBD1 | CASSDTDRLNYGYTF | TGTGCCAGCAGTGACACGGACAGGCTAAACTATGGCTACACCTTC
. | TRBJ2-7 | TRBV7-6 | . | CASSFNAGPTYEQYF | TGTGCCAGCAGCTTTAACGCAGGGCCAACCTACGAGCAGTACTTC
. | TRBJ1-4 | TRBV19 | . | CASSIAQNEKLFF | TGTGCCAGTAGTATAGCGCAGAATGAAAAACTGTTTTTT
. | TRBJ2-7 | TRBV19 | TRBD2 | CASSSLAGDSYEQYF | TGTGCCAGTAGTTCCCTAGCGGGAGATTCTTACGAGCAGTACTTC
. | TRBJ2-5 | TRBV7-2 | TRBD2 | CASSGRTSGTRETQYF | TGTGCCAGCAGCGGCCGGACTAGCGGGACTCGGGAGACCCAGTACTTC
once | TRBJ1-1 | TRBV5-1 | . | CASSSNSGTLTEAFF | TGCGCCAGCAGCTCTAACTCCGGGACATTAACTGAAGCTTTCTTT
. | TRBJ1-2 | TRBV11-2 | . | CASSLSGTEGHGYTF | TGTGCCAGCAGCTTAAGCGGCACCGAGGGCCATGGCTACACCTTC
. | TRBJ1-1 | TRBV5-4 | . | CASSGTTSGGGTEAFF | TGTGCCAGCAGCGGGACTACCTCGGGGGGCGGCACTGAAGCTTTCTTT
. | TRBJ2-7 | TRBV19 | TRBD2 | CASSEREGYYEQYF | TGTGCCAGTTCCGAGCGGGAGGGATATTACGAGCAGTACTTC
. | TRBJ1-2 | TRBV28 | . | CASSRGALANYGYTF | TGTGCCAGCAGCCGTGGGGCCTTAGCTAACTATGGCTACACCTTC
. | TRBJ2-2 | TRBV5-4 | . | CASSTSTQNTGELFF | TGTGCCAGCAGCACATCTACACAAAACACCGGGGAGCTGTTTTTT
. | TRBJ2-7 | TRBV27 | TRBD2 | CASSLRGGETYEQYF | TGTGCCAGCAGTTTACGGGGGGGGGAAACCTACGAGCAGTACTTC
once | TRBJ2-7 | TRBV14 | TRBD1 | CASSQDRGYEQYF | TGTGCCAGCAGCCAGGACAGGGGGTACGAGCAGTACTTC
. | TRBJ1-1 | TRBV5-4 | . | CASSPEGLNTEAFF | TGTGCCAGCAGCCCCGAGGGCTTGAACACTGAAGCTTTCTTT
. | TRBJ2-7 | TRBV6-4 | TRBD1 | CASRSRGQGSYEQYF | TGTGCCAGCCGTAGTCGAGGACAGGGGTCCTACGAGCAGTACTTC
. | TRBJ1-2 | TRBV6-1 | . | CASRDTLNYGYTF | TGTGCCAGCAGGGACACCTTAAACTATGGCTACACCTTC
. | TRBJ2-3 | TRBV6-4 | . | CASSDGPEGTDTQYF | TGTGCCAGCAGTGACGGGCCGGAAGGCACAGATACGCAGTATTTT
. | TRBJ2-5 | TRBV9 | TRBD2 | CASSVGGGPETQYF | TGTGCCAGCAGCGTAGGGGGAGGGCCGGAGACCCAGTACTTC
. | TRBJ2-7 | TRBV30 | . | CAWSPGAGTYEQYF | TGTGCCTGGAGTCCTGGAGCGGGTACTTACGAGCAGTACTTC
. | TRBJ2-2 | TRBV9 | TRBD2 | CASGRLAGGPGELFF | TGTGCCAGCGGTCGGCTAGCGGGAGGCCCCGGGGAGCTGTTTTTT